This T cell receptor (beta chain) was profiled in a study of CD8 T cells in Susac syndrome. Roughly 0.45 to 1 ug RNA was reverse transcribed with random hexamers. TCRdb re-derived calls from the immunoSEQ multiplex PCR reads in MiXCR, one entry per CDR3 protein. In the table there are fewer than 300,000 distinct CDR3 sequences, about 85% of which are singletons. V lost 8 bases and J 0 bases, leaving 11 bases between the germline ends. The CDR3 totals 13 residues. CDR1 LNHDA and CDR2 SQIVND come from the germline V gene (reference sequence). The sample comprised CD8+ T cells from PBMCs. The chain couples TRBV19 to TRBJ2-7; maybe TRBD1 (6 bases). The sequence derives from a human donor with multiple sclerosis. CDR3 loop: CASRDTHSYEQYF. The CDR3 coding sequence is TGTGCCAGTCGGGACACTCACTCCTACGAGCAGTACTTC.